Listed below are T cell receptor beta chains from one sample, sequenced in a study of PD-L1 blockade in urothelial cancer. Method: immunoSEQ multiplex PCR; TCRdb's copy keeps in-frame clones and lacks some. The sample yields roughly 20,000 clones, roughly 89% seen once. Material: PBMCs, obtained around atezolizumab (anti-PD-L1) treatment. These receptor sequences come from a woman between 55 and 75 years old with urothelial cancer. CDR3s include the opening cysteine and the closing phenylalanine or tryptophan. A D gene is named only where the DNA matches it firmly. Not all rows give a size; the values are once, few, many and, for expanded clones, a class.

clone_size j_call d_call cdr3_length v_call cdr3_nt cdr3_aa
- TRBJ2-1 TRBD2 14 TRBV27 TGTGCCAGCAGTTTCGGCGGGGGGAACAATGAGCAGTTCTTC CASSFGGGNNEQFF
- TRBJ2-3 TRBD2 17 TRBV28 TGTGCCAGCAGTTTCCCGGGACTAGCGGGAGGAGCAGATACGCAGTATTTT CASSFPGLAGGADTQYF
once TRBJ2-5 TRBD1 15 TRBV6-5 TGTGCCAGCAGTTACGGGGACAGGGGGTCAGAGACCCAGTACTTC CASSYGDRGSETQYF
- TRBJ2-3 - 13 TRBV5-8 TGTGCCAGCAGCTTAGGAGGCACAGATACGCAGTATTTT CASSLGGTDTQYF
once TRBJ1-4 TRBD1 16 TRBV15 TGTGCCACCAGCAGAGATAAGTCATGGACAGGTGAAAAACTGTTTTTT CATSRDKSWTGEKLFF
- TRBJ2-5 - 14 TRBV5-1 TGCGCCAGCAGCGTGACTACCACTCAAGAGACCCAGTACTTC CASSVTTTQETQYF
- TRBJ2-1 TRBD2 14 TRBV28 TGTGCCAGCACAGTTTGGGGAGAGACTAGCGGGAATTTCTTC CASTVWGETSGNFF
- TRBJ2-5 TRBD2 17 TRBV28 TGTGCCAGCAGTTCTGGGACTAGCGGGAGAGGAGGAGAGACCCAGTACTTC CASSSGTSGRGGETQYF
- TRBJ2-7 TRBD1 14 TRBV25-1 TGTGCCAGCAGTACCCGGGACAGGGGTCACGAGCAGTACTTC CASSTRDRGHEQYF
- TRBJ1-2 TRBD1 14 TRBV4-1 TGCGCCAGCAGCCAGACAGGGAGAAACTATGGCTACACCTTC CASSQTGRNYGYTF
- TRBJ2-5 TRBD2 14 TRBV2 TGTGCCAGCTACCTTAGCGGGAGTGAGGAGACCCAGTACTTC CASYLSGSEETQYF
- TRBJ1-5 - 16 TRBV19 TGTGCCAGTAGTATTAGAACAGTGGTTAGCAATCAGCCCCAGCATTTT CASSIRTVVSNQPQHF
once TRBJ2-5 TRBD1 15 TRBV13 TGTGCCAGCAGCCCGGGACAGGGGAGGTCGGAGACCCAGTACTTC CASSPGQGRSETQYF
once TRBJ2-1 TRBD2 15 TRBV9 TGTGCCAGCAGCGGGTCTAGCGGCCTATACAATGAGCAGTTCTTC CASSGSSGLYNEQFF
once TRBJ2-7 - 13 TRBV5-6 TGTGCCAGCAGCTTGGTGGCAGCCTACGAGCAGTACTTC CASSLVAAYEQYF
once TRBJ2-3 TRBD2 17 TRBV11-2 TGTGCCAGCAGCTCAAGGACTAGCGGGAGTAGGGCAGATACGCAGTATTTT CASSSRTSGSRADTQYF
- TRBJ2-7 - 15 TRBV27 TGTGCCACCAAGTTATCTGGGGGGAGTGCCTACGAGCAGTACTTC CATKLSGGSAYEQYF
- TRBJ2-7 - 12 TRBV7-2 TGTGCCAGCAGCTTAAGCGGATACGAGCAGTACTTC CASSLSGYEQYF
- TRBJ2-4 - 16 TRBV7-2 TGTGCCAGCAGCCTAATTACAGGGATAGCCAAAAACATTCAGTACTTC CASSLITGIAKNIQYF
- TRBJ2-5 TRBD1 14 TRBV6-1 TGTGCCAGCATCGTGACAGGGGGCGCTGAGACCCAGTACTTC CASIVTGGAETQYF
- TRBJ2-6 - 16 TRBV5-4 TGTGCCAGCAGCTTGGATCCAGACTCTGGGGCCAACGTCCTGACTTTC CASSLDPDSGANVLTF
- TRBJ2-7 - 12 TRBV27 TGTGCCAGCAGATCGGACAGATACGAGCAGTACTTC CASRSDRYEQYF
- TRBJ2-1 TRBD1 16 TRBV28 TGTGCCAGCAGTTTATCCGGGACAGGATCCTACAATGAGCAGTTCTTC CASSLSGTGSYNEQFF
- TRBJ2-7 TRBD1 15 TRBV7-8 TGTGCCAGCAGCTGGGAGTGGACAGGCTCCTACGAGCAGTACTTC CASSWEWTGSYEQYF
- TRBJ2-1 - 16 TRBV7-9 TGTGCCAGCAGCTTAGACCGTTCTAGCTCCTACAATGAGCAGTTCTTC CASSLDRSSSYNEQFF
- TRBJ2-1 TRBD2 15 TRBV19 TGTGCCAGTAGTATAGCGGAGCGGGAGTACGATGAGCAGTTCTTC CASSIAEREYDEQFF
few TRBJ2-3 TRBD2 19 TRBV28 TGTGCCAGCACCAACGGGGCGGGAGGGCCCTCGACGAGAACAGATACGCAGTATTTT CASTNGAGGPSTRTDTQYF
- TRBJ1-4 TRBD1 16 TRBV7-9 TGTGCCAGCAGCTCGGACAGGGGGAGCGCTAATGAAAAACTGTTTTTT CASSSDRGSANEKLFF
- TRBJ2-7 - 11 TRBV6-1 TGTGCCGTGACAGGATTCTACGAGCAGTACTTC CAVTGFYEQYF
- TRBJ2-7 TRBD1 17 TRBV5-6 TGTGCCAGCAGCTTGGTCGTTCCCGGGACAGGGGACCCCGAGCAGTACTTC CASSLVVPGTGDPEQYF
- TRBJ1-1 - 13 TRBV19 TGTGCCAGTTCCCAACAGTGGAACACTGAAGCTTTCTTT CASSQQWNTEAFF
- TRBJ1-3 TRBD1 16 TRBV5-4 TGTGCCAGCAGCCGATCCGACAGGGGCTCTGGAAACACCATATATTTT CASSRSDRGSGNTIYF
- TRBJ1-3 - 13 TRBV11-2 TGTGCCAGCAGCTTAGATCCCCGGTTTACCATATATTTT CASSLDPRFTIYF
medium-sized TRBJ2-4 TRBD1 15 TRBV11-1 TGTGCCAGCAGCCCGGACAGGGGGTCGTTGAACATTCAGTACTTC CASSPDRGSLNIQYF
- TRBJ1-2 TRBD1 16 TRBV28 TGTGCCAGCAGTCATCAGTCGACAGGGTCTAACTATGGCTACACCTTC CASSHQSTGSNYGYTF
- TRBJ1-5 TRBD1 18 TRBV5-6 TGTGCCAGCAGCCCCGCCGGACAGGGAATCAGGAGCAATCAGCCCCAGCATTTT CASSPAGQGIRSNQPQHF
- TRBJ2-7 - 16 TRBV7-6 TGTGCCAGCAGCTTAGGAGCAGGGGAGAGCTCCTACGAGCAGTACTTC CASSLGAGESSYEQYF
- TRBJ2-6 - 18 TRBV5-6 TGTGCCAGCAGCTTGGCCCAGACAGGAAGCTCTGGGGCCAACGTCCTGACTTTC CASSLAQTGSSGANVLTF
once TRBJ2-3 TRBD2 16 TRBV7-9 TGTGCCAGCAGCCTGCGAGCGGGAGCCCCCCCAGATACGCAGTATTTT CASSLRAGAPPDTQYF
- TRBJ1-2 TRBD1 12 TRBV28 TGTGCCAGCAGCTGGGACAGTTATGGCTACACCTTC CASSWDSYGYTF
- TRBJ1-2 TRBD1 12 TRBV27 TGTGCCAGCAGTACCAGGGACAGGGTCCCGCAGTTC CASSTRDRVPQF
- TRBJ2-4 - 15 TRBV27 TGTGCCAGCAGTCCCCGGTTAGTAGCCAAAAACATTCAGTACTTC CASSPRLVAKNIQYF
- TRBJ2-6 - 16 TRBV27 TGTGCCAGCAGCCGGGACACCCAAACTGGGGCCAACGTCCTGACTTTC CASSRDTQTGANVLTF